A single sample gave rise to the 29 T cell receptor beta chains below, sequenced in a study of T cell clonality in common variable immunodeficiency. No antigen has been assigned to these receptors. Method: immunoSEQ multiplex PCR; TCRdb's copy keeps in-frame clones and lacks some. Singletons are absent from the sample, which has 9,500 to 15,000 clones. Study-level results: Fewer deletions and N-nucleotide insertions were reportedly seen in common variable immunodeficiency TCR beta sequences.

Material for sequencing was peripheral blood mononuclear cells. These TCRs come from a human donor with common variable immunodeficiency.

This clone is judged medium-sized. The read halts 3 residues ahead of the CDR3 end, with the missing end drawn from the germline J gene. V and J are TRBV6-2 or TRBV6-3 and TRBJ2-2; 7 nucleotides agree with TRBD1. With V trimmed by 6 bases and J by 4 bases, 8 bases remained unmatched. The CDR3 sequence is 15 residues long. Per germline, CDR1 MNHEY and CDR2 SVGEGT. The covered CDR3 bases are TGTGCCAGCAGCCTCGGGACAGACAGCACCGGGGAG. Translated, it gives CASSLGTDSTGE. The whole CDR3 sequence reads CASSLGTDSTGELFF.

This clone rates as medium-sized. The read terminates 3 residues before the CDR3 end, so the remaining end is supplied by the germline J gene. This chain joins TRBV27 and TRBJ2-1, with TRBD1 as a possible D gene (6 bases). The germline CDR1 and CDR2 sequences are MNHEY and SMNVEV (reference sequence). CDR3 length: 14 amino acids. Trimming shortened V by 5 bases and J by 7 bases, and 15 bases separated the two germline ends. The CDR3 loop reads CASSQLNRVNEQFF. The CDR3 DNA, read in part, is TGTGCCAGCAGTCAACTAAACAGGGTTAATGAG.

This clone turned up a few times. Coverage ceases 3 residues before the CDR3 finishes, and the germline J gene fills in the end. V is TRBV11-2 and J is TRBJ1-2; D is ambiguous. Germline lookup yields CDR1 SGHAT and CDR2 FQNNGV. The CDR3 covers 13 residues. Trimming cost V 4 bases and J 6 bases, with 12 bases left between them. Partial CDR3 DNA: TGTGCCAGCAGCTCCCGGGGTGGGCATGGC. This sequence encodes CASSSRGGHG. The full CDR3 is CASSSRGGHGYTF.

On this clone itself: The CDR3 end lies 3 residues beyond the end of the read and is filled in from the germline J gene. The genes are TRBV30 and TRBJ1-1; 10 positions match TRBD1. This CDR3 region has 16 residues. Germline V lookup: CDR1 GTSNPN, CDR2 SVGIG (reference sequence). J lost 7 bases, V lost 4 bases, and 15 bases had no gene match. The covered CDR3 bases are TGTGCCTGGACCAATTCCTATACCGGGACAGGGGATGAA. As protein: CAWTNSYTGTGDE. The full CDR3 is CAWTNSYTGTGDEAFF.

Only a few counts were recorded for this clone. The read ends 3 residues early relative to the CDR3; the germline J gene fills the gap. V and J are TRBV30 and TRBJ1-5; possible D gene TRBD1, 5 bases. V was shortened by 5 bases and J by 3 bases, with 11 bases between the two germline ends. The CDR3 sequence is 13 residues long. Germline values: CDR1 GTSNPN, CDR2 SVGIG (reference sequence). Partial CDR3 DNA: TGTGCCTGGTCGCAGGGATACAATCAGCCC. Translating it yields CAWSQGYNQP. The entire CDR3 protein reads CAWSQGYNQPQHF.

This clone was observed a handful of times. The read ends 3 residues shy of where the CDR3 ends; the end is completed using the germline J gene. The V gene is TRBV20-1, the J gene TRBJ2-5, with 13 bases lining up with TRBD2. CDR1 and CDR2 (germline): DFQATT, SNEGSKA (reference sequence). J was trimmed by 0 bases and V by 3 bases; bases with no gene match: 10. The CDR3 runs 18 residues. CDR3 bases read: TGCAGTGCTAGTGCACCCGGGACTAGCGGGGCGTACCAAGAGACC. This gives the protein CSASAPGTSGAYQET. The full CDR3 protein is CSASAPGTSGAYQETQYF.

In its sample, this clone was seen a few times. The CDR3 is cut off 3 residues early in the read; its end comes from the germline J gene. The chain has TRBV2 and TRBJ1-6, with a possible D match to TRBD1 (6 bases). Trimming pared 8 bases from V and 5 bases from J, leaving 16 bases between. The length of the CDR3 is 15 residues. Per germline, CDR1 SNHLY and CDR2 FYNNEI. Incomplete CDR3 DNA: TGTGCCAGCTGCCTTTTGACAGGCCATAATTCACCC. Residues: CASCLLTGHNSP. The entire CDR3 is CASCLLTGHNSPLHF.

This clone was found a few times. The CDR3 is cut off 3 residues early in the read; its end comes from the germline J gene. This chain joins TRBV6-2 or TRBV6-3 and TRBJ2-7; TRBD1 agrees at 7 bases. J was trimmed by 5 bases and V by 4 bases; bases with no gene match: 8. The CDR3 length is 14 residues. The germline gives CDR1 MNHEY, CDR2 SVGEGT. CDR3 DNA (partial): TGTGCCAGCAGTTTAGAAGACAGGGATAACGAG. Its translation is CASSLEDRDNE. The full CDR3 is CASSLEDRDNEQYF.

A remark on this clone: The CDR3 end lies 3 residues beyond the end of the read and is filled in from the germline J gene. This chain joins TRBV30 and TRBJ2-5; D may be TRBD2 (6 bases). Germline V gives CDR1 GTSNPN, CDR2 SVGIG (reference sequence). V lost 3 bases to trimming and J lost 2 bases, with 13 bases between them. The CDR3 runs 14 residues. The CDR3 protein is CAWRRLGLQETQYF. The sequenced CDR3 bases are TGTGCCTGGAGGAGACTAGGCCTTCAAGAGACC.

This clone was detected only a few times. The read stops 3 residues short of the end of the CDR3; the missing end is completed from the germline J gene. The chain is built from TRBV19 and TRBJ1-2; 8 bases map to TRBD1. This CDR3 has 14 amino acids. From germline, CDR1 is LNHDA and CDR2 SQIVND (reference sequence). V lost 7 bases to trimming and J lost 4 bases; unmatched junction nucleotides: 8. The CDR3 spells CASTSGQGSYGYTF. CDR3 DNA (partial): TGTGCCAGTACCTCCGGACAGGGCTCCTATGGC.

As for this clone: The junction and the germline gene differ at one end; a read error may be behind it. The CDR3 goes on 3 residues after the read ends, and that part is filled in from the germline J gene. The chain joins TRBV7-9 to TRBJ1-5; D might be TRBD1 (6 bases). CDR1 is SEHNR and CDR2 is FQNEAQ in the germline V gene (reference sequence). This CDR3 region has 13 residues. The chain's CDR3 is CSSSRGANQPQHF. The DNA read from the CDR3 is TGTTCCAGCAGTCGGGGGGCAAATCAGCCC.

This clone has at least ten counts. Coverage ceases 3 residues before the CDR3 finishes, and the germline J gene fills in the end. The V and J genes are TRBV6-2 or TRBV6-3 and TRBJ2-7, with D hard to call. V was pared by 6 bases and J by 3 bases, with 9 bases between. CDR3 length: 12 residues. CDR1 is MNHEY, CDR2 SVGEGT, per germline. The CDR3 is CASRTGLYEQYF. Partial CDR3 DNA: TGTGCCAGCAGGACGGGTCTCTACGAG.

In this sample, this clone turned up a few times. The DNA ends 3 residues before the CDR3 does, and the rest of the CDR3 is filled in from the germline J gene. This chain connects TRBV19 to TRBJ2-5, with 8 nucleotides matching TRBD2. CDR3 length: 16 amino acids. Trimming took 4 bases from V and 0 from J; bases not matched to a gene: 7. The germline V gene has CDR1 LNHDA and CDR2 SQIVND (reference sequence). CDR3: CASSTREGGYQETQYF. CDR3 DNA (partial): TGTGCCAGTAGTACCCGGGAGGGGGGGTACCAAGAGACC.

This clone is medium-sized in the sample. The read ends 3 residues shy of where the CDR3 ends; the end is completed using the germline J gene. The genes are TRBV7-2 and TRBJ2-5; 7 nucleotides align to TRBD2. Germline V gene data show CDR1 as SGHTA and CDR2 as FQGNSA. Trimming at V came to 5 bases and at J to 5 bases, leaving 5 bases not matched to a gene. CDR3 size: 13 residues. CDR3 loop: CASSPWTSETQYF. The covered CDR3 bases are TGTGCCAGCAGCCCCTGGACTAGTGAGACC.

A note on this clone: Sequencing ends 3 residues short of the CDR3 end; the germline J gene provides the rest. This chain links TRBV2 with TRBJ2-3; a weak D match, TRBD1 (5 bases). The length of the CDR3 is 15 residues. The V and J ends lost 9 bases and 0 bases respectively, with 16 bases between them. CDR1 is SNHLY, CDR2 FYNNEI, per germline. The part of the CDR3 DNA that was read is TGTGCCAGAAAATCTCAGGGTGGAAGCACAGATACG. This sequence encodes CARKSQGGSTDT. From start to end, the CDR3 is CARKSQGGSTDTQYF.

This clone showed up just a few times. The sequenced fragment ends 3 residues before the CDR3 boundary, so the rest is inferred from the germline J gene. The rearrangement joins TRBV7-9 to TRBJ1-4, with D hard to call. Germline V CDR1 and CDR2: SEHNR, FQNEAQ (reference sequence). V was clipped by 4 bases and J by 7 bases, with 7 bases between them. The length of the CDR3 is 12 residues. The CDR3 sequence is CASSSSSEKLFF. Partial CDR3 DNA: TGTGCCAGCAGCTCTAGTTCTGAAAAA. Full variable domain (outside the CDR3, taken from reference TRBV7-9 and TRBJ1-4): DTGVSQNPRHKITKRGQNVTFRCDPISEHNRLYWYRQTLGQGPEFLTYFQNEAQLEKSRLLSDRFSAERPKGSFSTLEIQRTEQGDSAMYLCASSSSSEKLFFGSGTQLSVL.

As concerns this clone: Coverage ceases 3 residues before the CDR3 finishes, and the germline J gene fills in the end. The chain recombines TRBV5-1 with TRBJ2-7, with 7 bases that match TRBD1. Germline V gene sequence: CDR1 SGHRS, CDR2 YFSETQ. The J segment lost 0 bases and the V segment lost 0 bases, leaving 9 bases of the junction unmatched. The CDR3 totals 17 residues. The CDR3 bases that were read are TGCGCCAGCAGCTTGGTATTGGACAGGATTAGCTCCTACGAG. As protein: CASSLVLDRISSYE. The full CDR3 sequence reads CASSLVLDRISSYEQYF.

As to this clone: The CDR3 end is not reached by the read, which stops 3 residues before it; the germline J gene fills it in. The rearrangement uses TRBV2 and TRBJ2-7; 9 bases fit TRBD1. Germline V lookup: CDR1 SNHLY, CDR2 FYNNEI. CDR3 length: 16 residues. With V trimmed by 5 bases and J by 4 bases, 12 bases remained unmatched. The CDR3 bases that were read are TGTGCCAGCAGTAAAACCGGGACAGGGAAACTTTACGAG. It codes for CASSKTGTGKLYE. The whole CDR3 is CASSKTGTGKLYEQYF.

This clone appeared a few times. The CDR3 reads CASSLAGDTIYF. The sequenced CDR3 bases are TGTGCCAGCTCCCTTGCAGGGGACACC. The chain carries TRBV18 and TRBJ1-3; maybe TRBD1 (6 bases). The CDR3 extends 3 residues past the end of the read, so its final part is completed from the germline J gene. Trimming left V 6 bases short and J 8 bases short, with 11 bases between. The CDR3 length is 12 residues. Germline V gene data show CDR1 as KGHSH and CDR2 as LQKENI.

Regarding this clone: The read terminates 3 residues before the CDR3 end, so the remaining end is supplied by the germline J gene. The chain carries TRBV5-5 and TRBJ2-5; D possibly corresponds to TRBD2 (5 bases). V lost 0 bases and J 5 bases, leaving 8 bases between the germline ends. Germline values: CDR1 SGHKS, CDR2 YYEKEE (reference sequence). The CDR3 is 13 amino acids. CDR3 DNA, as far as it was read: TGTGCCAGCAGCTTGGGGACTCGGGAGACC. Residues: CASSLGTRET. Given in full, the CDR3 is CASSLGTRETQYF. The full variable domain, in which reference TRBV5-5 and TRBJ2-5 provide the parts outside the CDR3, is DAGVTQSPTHLIKTRGQQVTLRCSPISGHKSVSWYQQVLGQGPQFIFQYYEKEERGRGNFPDRFSARQFPNYSSELNVNALLLGDSALYLCASSLGTRETQYFGPGTRLLVL.

This clone was observed a few times. The read stops 3 residues short of the end of the CDR3; the missing end is completed from the germline J gene. J is TRBJ2-5 and V is TRBV30; no definite D call. Germline CDR1 GTSNPN, CDR2 SVGIG (reference sequence). This CDR3 has 14 amino acids. The V gene lost 1 base and the J gene lost 1 base, with 10 bases spanning the gap. CDR3 protein: CAWSGAQPQETQYF. The CDR3 DNA, read in part, is TGTGCCTGGAGTGGGGCCCAACCCCAAGAGACC.

Regarding this clone: The read is 3 residues too short to cover the CDR3 end, so that end is filled in from the germline J gene. The V gene is TRBV7-3, the J gene TRBJ2-3; D is perhaps TRBD1 (5 bases). Between the trimmed V and J ends, which lost 4 bases and 6 bases, there was a span of 14 bases. Germline CDR1 SGHTA, CDR2 FQGTGA. The CDR3 contains 14 residues. This CDR3 reads CASSSRGTPDTQYF. CDR3 DNA, as far as it was read: TGTGCCAGCAGCTCAAGGGGAACCCCGGATACG.

This clone has just a few counts. The missing CDR3 end, 3 residues past where the read stops, is filled in from the germline J gene. V is TRBV30 and J is TRBJ2-1; weak D call: TRBD1 (6 bases). V lost 4 bases and J lost 4, with 14 bases in between. CDR1 is GTSNPN, CDR2 SVGIG, per germline (reference sequence). The CDR3 is 14 amino acids. The covered CDR3 bases are TGTGCCTGGATCTTATCAGGGGTTTACAATGAG. Its protein product is CAWILSGVYNE. The whole CDR3 reads CAWILSGVYNEQFF.

This clone has just a few counts. Coverage ceases 3 residues before the CDR3 finishes, and the germline J gene fills in the end. The J gene is TRBJ1-1, the V gene TRBV7-9, with D unclear. Trimming stripped 5 bases from V and 0 bases from J, with 13 bases between. The germline CDR1 and CDR2 sequences are SEHNR and FQNEAQ (reference sequence). The CDR3 runs to 15 residues. The DNA read from the CDR3 is TGTGCCAGCAGCCCCCGAGGCTTATTGAACACTGAA. Translating gives CASSPRGLLNTE. The entire CDR3 protein reads CASSPRGLLNTEAFF.

Concerning this clone itself: The read ends 3 residues shy of where the CDR3 ends; the end is completed using the germline J gene. V is TRBV20-1 and J is TRBJ2-1; the match to TRBD2 covers 8 bases. The CDR3 has 15 residues. Germline lookup yields CDR1 DFQATT and CDR2 SNEGSKA (reference sequence). J gave up 8 bases and V 5 bases, and 14 bases lay outside the gene matches. The DNA read from the CDR3 is TGCAGTGCTTATCTTTACGACCGGGGGGGGGATGAG. As protein: CSAYLYDRGGDE. The entire CDR3 is CSAYLYDRGGDEQFF.

A few counts support this clone. The CDR3 end is not reached by the read, which stops 3 residues before it; the germline J gene fills it in. The chain is built from TRBV30 and TRBJ2-3; TRBD2 aligns across 8 bases. Germline CDR1 reads GTSNPN; CDR2 reads SVGIG (reference sequence). V shed 5 bases, J shed 8 bases, and the junction held 6 bases outside the gene matches. The CDR3 runs 12 residues. CDR3 in amino acids: CAWAAGAVTQYF. The CDR3 bases that were read are TGTGCCTGGGCAGCGGGGGCTGTTACG.

Turning to this clone: The read ends 3 residues early relative to the CDR3; the germline J gene fills the gap. This chain links TRBV19 with TRBJ2-4; 14 bases are a match to TRBD2. CDR1 LNHDA and CDR2 SQIVND come from the germline V gene (reference sequence). The CDR3 is made up of 17 amino acids. Trimming removed 3 bases from V and 7 bases from J; junction bases left unmatched: 8. CDR3 DNA (partial): TGTGCCAGTAGTATTACCGGGACTAGCGGGGGCGGGAACATT. Protein: CASSITGTSGGGNI. Given in full, the CDR3 is CASSITGTSGGGNIQYF.

For this clone: The read comes to an end 3 residues before the CDR3 does, leaving the germline J gene to fill in the end. This chain uses TRBV19 with TRBJ2-5; D gene uncertain. Germline V gives CDR1 LNHDA, CDR2 SQIVND (reference sequence). Trimming took off 3 bases at V and 4 bases at J, with 6 bases between the two ends. This CDR3 comprises 12 residues. The CDR3 reads CASSMPGETQYF. Partial CDR3 DNA: TGTGCCAGTAGTATGCCAGGAGAGACC.

As for this clone: Sequencing ends 3 residues short of the CDR3 end; the germline J gene provides the rest. The V call is TRBV7-6, the J call TRBJ2-5; TRBD2 agrees at 9 bases. Unmatched junction bases numbered 9, after V lost 5 bases and J lost 5 bases. Looked up from germline, CDR1 is SGHVS and CDR2 is FNYEAQ. This CDR3 has 15 amino acids. The CDR3 loop reads CASSPTGLAPETQYF. The part of the CDR3 DNA that was read is TGTGCCAGCAGCCCAACGGGACTAGCTCCCGAGACC.